Below are 5 T cell receptor beta chains sequenced from a single sample in a study of blood T cell repertoires in COVID-19. Some clones are missing from TCRdb's copy, which holds only in-frame ones; the method was immunoSEQ multiplex PCR. The repertoire holds roughly 280,000 clones, with 70% to 90% as singletons. Sample: peripheral blood. The origin of the receptors is an older woman with acute or convalescent COVID-19.

V is TRBV6-5 and J is TRBJ1-5; 8 bases match TRBD1. CDR1 and CDR2 (germline): MNHEY, SVGAGI. The CDR3 runs 15 residues. Trimming took 7 bases from V and 2 from J; bases not matched to a gene: 7. Here the CDR3 reads CASTQGAMGNQPQHF. DNA of the CDR3: TGTGCCAGCACCCAGGGGGCTATGGGCAATCAGCCCCAGCATTTT.

Of note for this clone: This CDR3 is also generated by other DNA sequences in the sample. This chain uses TRBV3-1 (or the pseudogene TRBV3-2) with TRBJ1-4; 7 bases align to TRBD1. This CDR3 region has 14 residues. V lost 6 bases to trimming and J lost 8 bases; unmatched junction nucleotides: 9. Per germline, CDR1 LGHDT and CDR2 YNNKEL (reference sequence). CDR3 amino acids: CASSSPGGNEKLFF. The CDR3, as DNA: TGTGCCAGCAGTTCCCCAGGGGGAAACGAAAAACTGTTTTTT.

The rearrangement links TRBV5-4 to TRBJ2-1; 12 positions agree with TRBD2. Looked up from germline, CDR1 is SGHNT and CDR2 is YYREEE (reference sequence). The length of the CDR3 is 16 residues. With V trimmed by 4 bases and J by 2 bases, 4 bases remained unmatched. The CDR3 sequence is CASSPSSGGAYNEQFF. DNA of the CDR3: TGTGCCAGCAGCCCGTCTAGCGGGGGGGCCTACAATGAGCAGTTCTTC.

A few counts support this clone. Other DNA sequences in the same sample also yield this CDR3. This chain uses TRBV3-1 (or the pseudogene TRBV3-2) with TRBJ1-1; no definite D call. From germline, CDR1 is LGHDT and CDR2 YNNKEL (reference sequence). The V and J ends lost 0 bases and 4 bases respectively, with 6 bases between them. The CDR3 runs 13 residues. The CDR3 is CASSQDRRTEAFF. CDR3 DNA: TGTGCCAGCAGCCAAGACAGGCGCACTGAAGCTTTCTTT.

The chain links TRBV6-1 to TRBJ2-5; TRBD2 might be the D (6 bases). The CDR3 runs to 15 residues. Looked up from germline, CDR1 is MNHNS and CDR2 is SASEGT. Trimming took off 2 bases at V and 6 bases at J, with 16 bases between the two ends. For the CDR3, the DNA is TGTGCCAGCAGTGAATTTGGAGGGCTCGCGAAGACCCAGTACTTC. It codes for CASSEFGGLAKTQYF.